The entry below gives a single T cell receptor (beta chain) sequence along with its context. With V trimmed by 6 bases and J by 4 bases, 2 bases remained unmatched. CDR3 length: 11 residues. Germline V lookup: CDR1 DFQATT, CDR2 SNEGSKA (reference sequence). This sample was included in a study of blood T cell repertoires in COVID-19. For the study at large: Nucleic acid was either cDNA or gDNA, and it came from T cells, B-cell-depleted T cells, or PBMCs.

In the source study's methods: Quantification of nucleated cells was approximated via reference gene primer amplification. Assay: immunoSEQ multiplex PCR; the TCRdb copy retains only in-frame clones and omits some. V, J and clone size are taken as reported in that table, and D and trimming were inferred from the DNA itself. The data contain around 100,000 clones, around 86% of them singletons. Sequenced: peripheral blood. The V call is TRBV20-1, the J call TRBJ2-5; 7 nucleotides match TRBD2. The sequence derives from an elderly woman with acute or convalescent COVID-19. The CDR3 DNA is TGCAGTGCGAGCGGGGCAGAGACCCAGTACTTC. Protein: CSASGAETQYF.